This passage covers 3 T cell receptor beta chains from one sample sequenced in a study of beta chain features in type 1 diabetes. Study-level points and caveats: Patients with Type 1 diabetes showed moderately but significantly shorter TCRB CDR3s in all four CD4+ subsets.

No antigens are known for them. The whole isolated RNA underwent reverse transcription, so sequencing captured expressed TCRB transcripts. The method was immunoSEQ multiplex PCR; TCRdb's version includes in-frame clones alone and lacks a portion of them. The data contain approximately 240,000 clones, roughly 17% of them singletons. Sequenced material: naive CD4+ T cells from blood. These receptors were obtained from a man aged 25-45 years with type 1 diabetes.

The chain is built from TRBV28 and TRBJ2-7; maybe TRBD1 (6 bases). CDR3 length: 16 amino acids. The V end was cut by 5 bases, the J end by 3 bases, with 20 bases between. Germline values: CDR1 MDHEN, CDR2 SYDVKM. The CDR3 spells CASSSREPRTDYEQYF. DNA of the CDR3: TGTGCCAGCAGTAGCCGAGAACCCCGGACAGACTACGAGCAGTACTTC.

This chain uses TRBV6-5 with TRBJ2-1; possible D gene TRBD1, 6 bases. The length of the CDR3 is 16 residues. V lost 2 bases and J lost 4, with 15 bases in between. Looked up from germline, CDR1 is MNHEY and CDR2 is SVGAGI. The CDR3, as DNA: TGTGCCAGCAGTTACGAAGGCAGGGGTAGTTACAATGAGCAGTTCTTC. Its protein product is CASSYEGRGSYNEQFF.

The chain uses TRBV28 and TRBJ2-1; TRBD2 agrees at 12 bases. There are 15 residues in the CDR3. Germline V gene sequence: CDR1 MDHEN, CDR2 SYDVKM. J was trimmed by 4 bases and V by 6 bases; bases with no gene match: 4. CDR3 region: CASSHGTSGYNEQFF. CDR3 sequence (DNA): TGTGCCAGCAGCCATGGGACTAGCGGGTACAATGAGCAGTTCTTC.